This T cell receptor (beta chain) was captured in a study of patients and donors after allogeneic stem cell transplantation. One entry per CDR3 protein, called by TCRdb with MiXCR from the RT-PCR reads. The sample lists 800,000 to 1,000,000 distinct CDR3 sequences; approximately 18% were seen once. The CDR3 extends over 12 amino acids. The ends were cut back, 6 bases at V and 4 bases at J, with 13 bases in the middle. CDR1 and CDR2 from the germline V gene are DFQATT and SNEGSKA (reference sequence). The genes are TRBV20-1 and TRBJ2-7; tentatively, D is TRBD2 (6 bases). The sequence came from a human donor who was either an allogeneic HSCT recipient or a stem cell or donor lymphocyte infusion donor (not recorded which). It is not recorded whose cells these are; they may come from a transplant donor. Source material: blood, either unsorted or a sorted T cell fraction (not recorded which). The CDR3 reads CSATTSSYEQYF. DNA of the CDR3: TGCAGTGCGACGACTAGTAGTTACGAGCAGTACTTC.